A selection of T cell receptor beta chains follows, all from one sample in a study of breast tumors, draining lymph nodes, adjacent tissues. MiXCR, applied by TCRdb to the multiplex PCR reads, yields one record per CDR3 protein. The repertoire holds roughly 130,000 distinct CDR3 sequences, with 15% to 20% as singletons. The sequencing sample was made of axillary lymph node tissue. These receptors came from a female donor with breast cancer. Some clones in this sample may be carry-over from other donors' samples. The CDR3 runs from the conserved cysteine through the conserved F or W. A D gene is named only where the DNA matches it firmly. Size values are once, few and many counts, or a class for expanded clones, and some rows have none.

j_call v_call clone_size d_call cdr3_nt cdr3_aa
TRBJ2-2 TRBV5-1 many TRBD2 TGCGCCAGCAGCGTCACTAGCGGGGTGAACACCGGGGAGCTGTTTTTT CASSVTSGVNTGELFF
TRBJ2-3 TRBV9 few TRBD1 TGTGCCAGCAGCGTCGACAGGGGCGCAGATACGCAGTATTTT CASSVDRGADTQYF
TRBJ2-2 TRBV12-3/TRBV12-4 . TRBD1 TGTGCCAGCACCCCCGGGACAGGGAACACCGGGGAGCTGTTTTTT CASTPGTGNTGELFF
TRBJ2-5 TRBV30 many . TGTGCCTGGACCCGGGAGACCCAGTACTTC CAWTRETQYF
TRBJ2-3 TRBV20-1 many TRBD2 TGCAGTGCTAGCGGGGCTAGCGGGCATTCAGATACGCAGTATTTT CSASGASGHSDTQYF
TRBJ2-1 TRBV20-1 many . TGCAGTGCCGACGCAGGGGGGAATGAGCAGTTCTTC CSADAGGNEQFF
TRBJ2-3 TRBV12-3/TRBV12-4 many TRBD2 TGTGCCAGCAGCACAACTAGCGGGGGGGCCGGGAGGTGGGATACGCAGTATTTT CASSTTSGGAGRWDTQYF
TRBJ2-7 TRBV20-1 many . TGCAGTGCCGCCACCGGGCTTTTGACCTACGAGCAGTACTTC CSAATGLLTYEQYF
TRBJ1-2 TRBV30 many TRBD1 TGTGCCTGGGACAGGGGGCTTAACTATGGCTACACCTTC CAWDRGLNYGYTF
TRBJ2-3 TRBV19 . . TGTGCCAGTAGTCTACAGACACACACAGATACGCAGTATTTT CASSLQTHTDTQYF
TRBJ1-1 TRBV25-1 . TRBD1 TGTGCCAGCAGTGGGCTCAGGGGGACTGAAGCTTTCTTT CASSGLRGTEAFF
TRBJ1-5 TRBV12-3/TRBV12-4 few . TGTGCCAGCACCGTGGAGCTCAATCAGCCCCAGCATTTT CASTVELNQPQHF
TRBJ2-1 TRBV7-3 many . TGTGCCAGCAGCTTAACTGGCGGGGCCTCGGGGGAGCAGTTCTTC CASSLTGGASGEQFF
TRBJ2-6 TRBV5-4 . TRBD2 TGTGCCAGCAGCTCCGGGACTAGCGGATTCTCTGAGGCCAACGTCCTGACTTTC CASSSGTSGFSEANVLTF
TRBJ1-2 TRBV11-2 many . TGTGCCAGCAGCTTAGATCGTCAGGCTGGGGGCTACACCTTC CASSLDRQAGGYTF
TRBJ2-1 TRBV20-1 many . TGCAGTGCTAGAGATTTCAAGCAGGGCTTTTACAATGAGCAGTTCTTC CSARDFKQGFYNEQFF
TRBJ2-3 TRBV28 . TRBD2 TGTGCCAGCACCGGAGCGGGAGGGGTAGTAGATACGCAGTATTTT CASTGAGGVVDTQYF
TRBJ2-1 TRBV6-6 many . TGTGCCAGCAATGTCGGGAGCTCCTACAATGAGCAGTTCTTC CASNVGSSYNEQFF
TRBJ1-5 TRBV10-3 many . TGTGCCATCAGTGCGCCAGGTTCCAATCAGCCCCAGCATTTT CAISAPGSNQPQHF
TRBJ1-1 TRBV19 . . TGTGCCAGTAGCGGTGGGGCTGAAGCTTTCTTT CASSGGAEAFF
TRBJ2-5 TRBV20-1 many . TGCAGTGCTAGAGAGGGTTTCGAGACCCAGTACTTC CSAREGFETQYF
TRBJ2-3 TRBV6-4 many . TGTGCCAGCAGTGACGGTTCGGGGTCAGATACGCAGTATTTT CASSDGSGSDTQYF
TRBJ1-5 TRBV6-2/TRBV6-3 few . TGTGCCAGCCGAACCGACGGATATAGCAATCAGCCCCAGCATTTT CASRTDGYSNQPQHF
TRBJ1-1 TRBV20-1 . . TGCAGTGCCAGGTCTGCCAGGAACACTGAAGCTTTCTTT CSARSARNTEAFF
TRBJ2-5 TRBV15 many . TGTGCCACCAGCAGAGGGCGGCAAGAGACCCAGTACTTC CATSRGRQETQYF
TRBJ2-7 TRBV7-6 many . TGTGCCAGCAGCTTATCACGGGACTCCGAGCAGTACTTC CASSLSRDSEQYF
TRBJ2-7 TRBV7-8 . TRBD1 TGTGCCAGCAGCGGGACAGGCCACAGCTCCTACGAGCAGTACTTC CASSGTGHSSYEQYF
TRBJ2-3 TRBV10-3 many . TGTGCCATCAGTGTTGGCGGGACTAGCACAGATACGCAGTATTTT CAISVGGTSTDTQYF
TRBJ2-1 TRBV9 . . TGTGCCCGCACCACGGGCCTTACCTCCTACAATGAGCAGTTCTTC CARTTGLTSYNEQFF
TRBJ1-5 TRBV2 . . TGTGCCAGCAGTGTCAGTGGCCCCCAGCATTTT CASSVSGPQHF
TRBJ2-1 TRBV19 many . TGTGCCAGTAGTAGGGGGCTGGATGAGCAGTTCTTC CASSRGLDEQFF
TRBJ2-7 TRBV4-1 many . TGCGCCAGCAGCCAAGATGGCAGGGTAAATTCCTACGAGCAGTACTTC CASSQDGRVNSYEQYF
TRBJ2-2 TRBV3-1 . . TGTGCCAGCAGCCAAGCGGGGGCCGGGGAGCTGTTTTTT CASSQAGAGELFF
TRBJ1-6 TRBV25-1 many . TGTGCCAGCGCCGGGGGGGGAGGGGCTAATTCACCCCTCCACTTT CASAGGGGANSPLHF
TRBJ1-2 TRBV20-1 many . TGCAGTGCAACTATGGGTGCTAACTATGGCTACACCTTC CSATMGANYGYTF
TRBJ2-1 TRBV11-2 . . TGTGCCAGCAGCAAACGGGATCCCCAGTTCTTC CASSKRDPQFF
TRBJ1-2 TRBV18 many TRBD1 TGTGCCAGCTCACCCTCCCGACAGGGGGCGAACTATGGCTACACCTTC CASSPSRQGANYGYTF
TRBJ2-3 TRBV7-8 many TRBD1 TGTGCCAGCAGCCCATGGACAGGGGCCTCAGATACGCAGTATTTT CASSPWTGASDTQYF
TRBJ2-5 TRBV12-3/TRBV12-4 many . TGTGCCAGCAATCTGGGACTGGGGGAGACCCAGTACTTC CASNLGLGETQYF
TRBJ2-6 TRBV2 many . TGTGCCAGCACCTACTTCTCTGGGGCCAACGTCCTGACTTTC CASTYFSGANVLTF
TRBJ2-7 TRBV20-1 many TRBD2 TGCAGTCCTGGACTAGCGGGTTCCTACGAGCAGTACTTC CSPGLAGSYEQYF